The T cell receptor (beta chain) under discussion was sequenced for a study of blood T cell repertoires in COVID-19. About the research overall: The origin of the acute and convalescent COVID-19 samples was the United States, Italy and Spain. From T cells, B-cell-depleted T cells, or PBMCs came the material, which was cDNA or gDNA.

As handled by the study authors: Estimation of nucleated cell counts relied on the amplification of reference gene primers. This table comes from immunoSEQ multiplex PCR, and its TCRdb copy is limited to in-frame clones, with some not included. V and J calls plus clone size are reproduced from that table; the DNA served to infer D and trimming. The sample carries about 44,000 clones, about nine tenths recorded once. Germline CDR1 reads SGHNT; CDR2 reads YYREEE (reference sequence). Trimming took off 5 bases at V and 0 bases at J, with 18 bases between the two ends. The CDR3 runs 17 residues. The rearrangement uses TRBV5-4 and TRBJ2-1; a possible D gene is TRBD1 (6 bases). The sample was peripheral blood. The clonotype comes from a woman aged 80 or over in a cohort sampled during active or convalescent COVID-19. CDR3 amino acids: CASSPPFGQSSYNEQFF. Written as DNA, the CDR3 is TGTGCCAGCAGTCCACCCTTTGGACAGAGCTCCTACAATGAGCAGTTCTTC.